The 12 T cell receptor beta chains below all came from one sample that was sequenced in a study of sequential checkpoint blockade in melanoma (dated by TCRdb to between 2019 and 2020). The sample's treatment or condition label, in plain terms: randomized to nivolumab then ipilimumab (arm A) or the reverse (arm B). Library creation used the immunoSEQ multiplex PCR assay. The source is immuneACCESS, and TCRdb retained only in-frame sequences with V and J called. Part of the clones is not carried over; for the studies checked, unresolved V genes explain less than half of this, and the remainder is unexplained. The sample table holds around 10,000 clones, of which roughly 73% were seen once. More than 30% of the sample lies in the top ten. This sample comprised CD8+ T cells sorted from blood (inferred from file names), obtained from a patient given nivolumab and ipilimumab in sequence. These receptors all stem from a human donor with melanoma.

The chain uses TRBV15 and TRBJ1-2; maybe TRBD1 (6 bases). V lost 4 bases, J lost 13 bases, and 19 bases lay in between. There are 13 residues in the CDR3. The germline V gene encodes CDR1 LNHNV and CDR2 YYDKDF (reference sequence). CDR3 bases: TGTGCCACCAGCACCAAGATCTTGGACAGTTGCACCTTC. This sequence encodes CATSTKILDSCTF.

The chain has TRBV19 and TRBJ2-2; weak D call: TRBD2 (6 bases). This CDR3 has 15 residues. Germline assignment: CDR1 LNHDA and CDR2 SQIVND (reference sequence). V was clipped by 3 bases and J by 1 base, with 9 bases between them. In nucleotides, the CDR3 is TGTGCCAGTAGTATGACTAGAAGGAACACCGGGGAGCTGTTTTTT. This sequence encodes CASSMTRRNTGELFF. Variable domain in full (rest from reference TRBV19 and TRBJ2-2): DGGITQSPKYLFRKEGQNVTLSCEQNLNHDAMYWYRQDPGQGLRLIYYSQIVNDFQKGDIAEGYSVSREKKESFPLTVTSAQKNPTAFYLCASSMTRRNTGELFFGEGSRLTVL.

The chain has TRBV5-1 and TRBJ2-2; 14 positions agree with TRBD2. The CDR3 has 16 amino acids. CDR1 is SGHRS, CDR2 YFSETQ, per germline. The J segment lost 7 bases and the V segment lost 4 bases, leaving 6 bases of the junction unmatched. The CDR3 loop is CASSPGLAGGNGELFF. The CDR3 DNA reads TGCGCCAGCAGCCCAGGACTAGCGGGAGGTAACGGGGAGCTGTTTTTT.

This clone was seen a single time. CDR3 nucleotide sequence: TGTGCCAGCAGCGCTAGCGGTGGGGTTGAGCAGTTCTTC. Translation: CASSASGGVEQFF. V and J are TRBV7-9 and TRBJ2-1, with 7 bases aligning to TRBD2. V shed 5 bases, J shed 9 bases, and the junction held 7 bases outside the gene matches. Germline-derived CDR1 and CDR2 are SEHNR and FQNEAQ (reference sequence). The CDR3 loop spans 13 amino acids.

This clone was detected only once. The rearrangement links TRBV7-9 to TRBJ1-1; D is uncertain. Germline loops: CDR1 SEHNR, CDR2 FQNEAQ (reference sequence). The CDR3 runs to 12 residues. Trimming left V 3 bases short and J 6 bases short, with 8 bases between. The CDR3 is CASSFSGAEAFF. As DNA, the CDR3 is TGTGCCAGCAGCTTCAGCGGGGCTGAAGCTTTCTTT.

J is TRBJ2-5 and V is TRBV6-1; 11 bases map to TRBD2. The ends lost 6 bases at V and 5 bases at J; junction bases unmatched: 8. CDR3 length: 15 amino acids. Germline V CDR1 and CDR2: MNHNS, SASEGT. The DNA of the CDR3 is TGTGCCAGCAGCGCCGGGACTAGCGGTTGGGAGACCCAGTACTTC. As protein: CASSAGTSGWETQYF.

The CDR3 DNA reads as TGCGCCAGCAGCCAACCGATAGGGACATCGATCTACGAGCAGTACTTC. Translating gives CASSQPIGTSIYEQYF. The genes are TRBV4-1 and TRBJ2-7; possibly TRBD1 for D (6 bases). V dropped 2 bases and J dropped 3 bases, with 17 bases sitting between them. Germline V gene lookup returns CDR1 MGHRA and CDR2 YSYEKL. This CDR3 has 16 amino acids.

The V call is TRBV5-5, the J call TRBJ2-1; TRBD2 agrees at 9 bases. J was trimmed by 4 bases and V by 0 bases; bases with no gene match: 11. The CDR3 contains 18 residues. Germline V gene data show CDR1 as SGHKS and CDR2 as YYEKEE (reference sequence). The CDR3 DNA sequence: TGTGCCAGCAGCTTGGGACTAGCGGAGGTCTTAGGATACAATGAGCAGTTCTTC. Translated: CASSLGLAEVLGYNEQFF.

The chain links TRBV15 to TRBJ2-3; a weak D match, TRBD2 (6 bases). The germline V gene encodes CDR1 LNHNV and CDR2 YYDKDF (reference sequence). The CDR3 covers 14 residues. Trimming left V 1 base short and J 3 bases short, with 8 bases between. The CDR3 protein is CATSRAGATDTQYF. DNA of the CDR3: TGTGCCACCAGCAGAGCGGGAGCGACAGATACGCAGTATTTT.

The sample holds one count of this clone. V is TRBV5-6 and J is TRBJ2-7, with D unresolved. Deletions cut 4 bases from V and 5 bases from J, with 13 bases between. This CDR3 is built from 13 residues. Germline CDR1 reads SGHDT; CDR2 reads YYEEEE. DNA for the CDR3: TGTGCCAGCAGCCGCGGTAGTCTCGACGAGCAGTACTTC. As protein: CASSRGSLDEQYF.

A single count supports this clone. The rearrangement joins TRBV6-4 to TRBJ2-2; TRBD1 aligns across 9 bases. Germline lookup yields CDR1 MRHNA and CDR2 SNTAGT. V was clipped by 8 bases and J by 7 bases; unmatched bases: 11. The CDR3 contains 15 residues. The CDR3, as DNA: TGTGCCAGCCCCCGGGACAGGGTTTTGGGCGGGGAGCTGTTTTTT. As protein: CASPRDRVLGGELFF.

The chain couples TRBV7-6 to TRBJ2-2, with D possibly TRBD2 on 7 matching bases. V dropped 0 bases and J dropped 7 bases, with 12 bases sitting between them. The CDR3 has 15 residues. CDR1 and CDR2 (germline): SGHVS, FNYEAQ. The CDR3 reads CASSLAGGPGGELFF. CDR3 sequence (DNA): TGTGCCAGCAGCTTAGCGGGGGGGCCCGGCGGGGAGCTGTTTTTT.